The 27 T cell receptor beta chains below were found in one sample sequenced in a study of beta chain features in type 1 diabetes. Isolated RNA was reverse transcribed in full, so expressed TCRB transcripts were sequenced. Produced via immunoSEQ multiplex PCR; TCRdb's table is partial and in-frame only. The sample lists under 400,000 clones; around 12% were seen once. The material sequenced was naive CD4+ T cells from blood. These receptors were collected from a man younger than 35 in good health.

The sample holds a few counts of this clone. CDR3 nucleotide sequence: TGTGCCAGCAGTTTCGGGGGTAACCTCTACAATGAGCAGTTCTTC. Translated, it gives CASSFGGNLYNEQFF. V is TRBV28 and J is TRBJ2-1, with D possibly matching TRBD2 (6 bases). Trimming left V 3 bases short and J 3 bases short, with 12 bases between. Germline CDR1 reads MDHEN; CDR2 reads SYDVKM. This CDR3 is 15 amino acids long. Supplemented by reference TRBV28 and TRBJ2-1, the full variable domain reads DVKVTQSSRYLVKRTGEKVFLECVQDMDHENMFWYRQDPGLGLRLIYFSYDVKMKEKGDIPEGYSVSREKKERFSLILESASTNQTSMYLCASSFGGNLYNEQFFGPGTRLTVL.

This clone was seen more than once but under ten times. V usage is TRBV7-3 and J usage is TRBJ2-7; D is uncertain. The CDR3 loop spans 13 amino acids. Between the trimmed V and J ends, which lost 0 bases and 6 bases, there was a span of 9 bases. CDR1 and CDR2 (germline): SGHTA, FQGTGA. The CDR3 is CASSLTVGREQYF. The CDR3 DNA reads TGTGCCAGCAGCTTAACGGTTGGCCGCGAGCAGTACTTC.

This clone came up a few times. The chain couples TRBV15 to TRBJ2-7, with 8 bases lining up with TRBD2. Unmatched junction bases numbered 13, after V lost 3 bases and J lost 6 bases. Germline values: CDR1 LNHNV, CDR2 YYDKDF (reference sequence). CDR3 size: 16 residues. Here the CDR3 reads CATSSQRLSGSIEQYF. CDR3 DNA: TGTGCCACCAGCAGTCAACGATTGAGCGGGAGTATCGAGCAGTACTTC.

The chain carries TRBV7-2 and TRBJ2-1; D is uncertain. Per the germline V gene, CDR1 is SGHTA and CDR2 is FQGNSA. V shed 1 base and J shed 0 bases, with 7 bases lying between them. This CDR3 has 15 amino acids. Here the CDR3 reads CASSLEQSSYNEQFF. In DNA, the CDR3 is TGTGCCAGCAGCTTAGAACAGAGCTCCTACAATGAGCAGTTCTTC.

This clone has just a few counts. J is TRBJ2-7 and V is TRBV4-2; a possible D gene is TRBD1 (5 bases). V lost 6 bases to trimming and J lost 1 base, with 13 bases between them. The germline V gene has CDR1 LGHNA and CDR2 YNFKEQ. The CDR3 has 14 amino acids. The CDR3 region has the DNA TGTGCCAGCAGGTCAGACAGTTCATCCTACGAGCAGTACTTC. Translating it yields CASRSDSSSYEQYF.

The table lists this clone with a few counts. The chain has TRBV18 and TRBJ2-5; 7 positions match TRBD2. This CDR3 is 14 amino acids long. V was pared by 0 bases and J by 4 bases, with 2 bases of the junction left unmatched. Germline CDR1 reads KGHSH; CDR2 reads LQKENI. The CDR3 sequence is CASSPPGRGETQYF. The CDR3 coding sequence is TGTGCCAGCTCACCACCGGGGAGGGGAGAGACCCAGTACTTC. Full variable domain (remainder filled in from reference TRBV18 and TRBJ2-5): NAGVMQNPRHLVRRRGQEARLRCSPMKGHSHVYWYRQLPEEGLKFMVYLQKENIIDESGMPKERFSAEFPKEGPSILRIQQVVRGDSAAYFCASSPPGRGETQYFGPGTRLLVL.

The sample holds a few counts of this clone. J is TRBJ2-6 and V is TRBV18; TRBD2 matches at 7 bases. The germline gives CDR1 KGHSH, CDR2 LQKENI. V trimming: 6 bases; J trimming: 5 bases; junction bases outside the gene matches: 7. CDR3 length equals 15 residues. CDR3 in DNA: TGTGCCAGCTCTCACACTAGCGAGAGGGCCAACGTCCTGACTTTC. This gives the protein CASSHTSERANVLTF.

This chain connects TRBV5-4 to TRBJ2-7, with a possible D match to TRBD2 (5 bases). V was cut by 6 bases and J by 6 bases, with 19 bases left in between. The CDR3 has 14 residues. The germline gives CDR1 SGHNT, CDR2 YYREEE (reference sequence). CDR3 in DNA: TGTGCCAGCAACCCTTCGACGGGGAACGGCGAGCAGTACTTC. Protein product: CASNPSTGNGEQYF.

V is TRBV7-2 and J is TRBJ2-3; 7 bases are a match to TRBD2. CDR1 SGHTA and CDR2 FQGNSA come from the germline V gene. This CDR3 is built from 16 residues. J was trimmed by 0 bases and V by 2 bases; bases with no gene match: 5. In DNA form, the CDR3 reads TGTGCCAGCAGCTTAATGGCAGCGGGGAGCACAGATACGCAGTATTTT. This codes for CASSLMAAGSTDTQYF.

There are a few counts of this clone. V usage is TRBV6-5 and J usage is TRBJ1-4, with TRBD1 matching 7 bases. With V trimmed by 0 bases and J by 11 bases, 6 bases remained unmatched. CDR1 is MNHEY, CDR2 SVGAGI, per germline. The CDR3 is 14 amino acids. CDR3 DNA: TGTGCCAGCAGTTACTCCGAACAGGGGAGGAAACTGTTTTTT. Its translation: CASSYSEQGRKLFF.

The V gene is TRBV6-6, the J gene TRBJ2-6, with D perhaps TRBD2 (6 bases). Trimming pared 5 bases from V and 5 bases from J, leaving 10 bases between. Germline V CDR1 and CDR2: MNHNY, SVGAGI (reference sequence). The CDR3 covers 14 residues. CDR3 bases: TGTGCCAGCAGTACGGGAGACCGGGCCAACGTCCTGACTTTC. Translated: CASSTGDRANVLTF.

This clone has only a few counts. J is TRBJ1-4 and V is TRBV15; D may be TRBD1 (6 bases). This CDR3 spans 15 amino acids. V lost 5 bases to trimming and J lost 3 bases, with 13 bases between them. Germline assignment: CDR1 LNHNV and CDR2 YYDKDF (reference sequence). The CDR3 DNA follows: TGTGCCACCAGCTCCCGAGGACAGCCTAATGAAAAACTGTTTTTT. This encodes CATSSRGQPNEKLFF.

This clone was found a few times. The rearrangement links TRBV5-1 to TRBJ2-5; 10 nucleotides agree with TRBD2. In germline, CDR1 is SGHRS, CDR2 YFSETQ. CDR3 length equals 15 residues. V lost 1 base to trimming and J lost 5 bases; unmatched junction nucleotides: 5. The CDR3 bases are TGCGCCAGCAGCTTGCGGACTAGCGGTTGGGAGACCCAGTACTTC. It encodes CASSLRTSGWETQYF.

V usage is TRBV28 and J usage is TRBJ1-2; D not certain. CDR3 length: 15 residues. With 7 bases removed from V and 4 bases from J, the gap between germline ends came to 19 bases. CDR1 is MDHEN, CDR2 SYDVKM, per germline. The CDR3: CASIQGGSRVYGYTF. Written as DNA, the CDR3 is TGTGCCAGCATTCAAGGCGGGTCAAGGGTCTATGGCTACACCTTC.

This clone was observed a few times. The chain is built from TRBV7-8 and TRBJ2-7; 7 bases agree with TRBD1. Germline values: CDR1 SGHVS, CDR2 FQNEAQ. With 6 bases clipped from V and 0 bases from J, the junction kept 8 bases outside the gene matches. The CDR3 runs to 15 residues. The CDR3 here is CASRPDRFFSYEQYF. CDR3 sequence (DNA): TGTGCCAGCAGACCGGACAGGTTTTTCTCCTACGAGCAGTACTTC.

This clone was detected a few times. V and J are TRBV18 and TRBJ2-7, with D possibly TRBD1 on 6 matching bases. Looked up from germline, CDR1 is KGHSH and CDR2 is LQKENI. V lost 3 bases, J lost 5 bases, and 17 bases lay in between. This CDR3 has 15 amino acids. This chain's CDR3 is CASSPSDTPGDEQYF. CDR3 bases: TGTGCCAGCTCACCGTCGGACACGCCAGGGGACGAGCAGTACTTC.

This clone was observed a few times. This chain connects TRBV20-1 to TRBJ2-1; maybe TRBD1 (5 bases). This CDR3 is built from 10 residues. V lost 5 bases to trimming and J lost 15 bases, with 14 bases between them. CDR1 is DFQATT, CDR2 SNEGSKA, per germline (reference sequence). As DNA, the CDR3 is TGCAGTGCTGCAGGGATTATCGGGTTCTTC. Protein: CSAAGIIGFF.

The chain recombines TRBV29-1 with TRBJ1-1; possible D gene TRBD1, 5 bases. The CDR3 length is 10 residues. Germline CDR1 SQVTM, CDR2 ANQGSEA. Trimming cost V 7 bases and J 3 bases, with 6 bases left between them. The CDR3 loop reads CSGRDTEAFF. The CDR3 coding sequence is TGCAGCGGCAGGGACACTGAAGCTTTCTTT. The full variable domain, its missing parts supplied by reference TRBV29-1 and TRBJ1-1, is SAVISQKPSRDICQRGTSLTIQCQVDSQVTMMFWYRQQPGQSLTLIATANQGSEATYESGFVIDKFPISRPNLTFSTLTVSNMSPEDSSIYLCSGRDTEAFFGQGTRLTVV.

V is TRBV29-1 and J is TRBJ2-2, with D maybe TRBD2 (5 bases). The germline V and J ends were trimmed by 6 bases and 6 bases, with 17 bases remaining between them. The CDR3 extends over 14 amino acids. CDR1 is SQVTM and CDR2 is ANQGSEA in the germline V gene. CDR3 nucleotides: TGCAGCGTGAGCCGGGCCCTCGGGGCCGGGGAGCTGTTTTTT. The encoded protein is CSVSRALGAGELFF.

This clone has more than one count but fewer than ten. The rearrangement uses TRBV7-2 and TRBJ1-1; no firm D call. Germline loops: CDR1 SGHTA, CDR2 FQGNSA. V was pared by 4 bases and J by 9 bases, with 15 bases between. This CDR3 spans 13 amino acids. In DNA, the CDR3 is TGTGCCAGCAGCTCCAGACAAGCGGGTCAAGCTTTCTTT. Its protein is CASSSRQAGQAFF.

This chain joins TRBV6-5 and TRBJ2-5; weak D call: TRBD2 (5 bases). V lost 11 bases and J lost 4, with 23 bases in between. Germline V gene lookup returns CDR1 MNHEY and CDR2 SVGAGI. There are 15 residues in the CDR3. Here the CDR3 DNA reads TGTGCCCGCGATACCTCCGGGATGCCCCGAGAGACCCAGTACTTC. Its protein is CARDTSGMPRETQYF.

V gene TRBV28 combines with J gene TRBJ2-7; TRBD1 might be the D (5 bases). Trimming removed 2 bases from V and 2 bases from J, with 13 bases in between. CDR1 and CDR2 from the germline V gene are MDHEN and SYDVKM. This CDR3 spans 15 amino acids. The CDR3 here is CASSLPTEATYEQYF. CDR3 in DNA: TGTGCCAGCAGTTTACCGACAGAGGCCACCTACGAGCAGTACTTC.

This clone showed up just a few times. V usage is TRBV6-5 and J usage is TRBJ2-7; possible D gene TRBD1, 6 bases. V was pared by 0 bases and J by 5 bases, with 11 bases between. CDR3 length: 14 residues. The germline V gene has CDR1 MNHEY and CDR2 SVGAGI. The CDR3 loop reads CASSYSYRAHEQYF. The CDR3 region has the DNA TGTGCCAGCAGTTACTCGTACAGGGCCCACGAGCAGTACTTC.

The V and J genes are TRBV6-5 and TRBJ2-7, with TRBD1 as a possible D gene (6 bases). Germline CDR1 reads MNHEY; CDR2 reads SVGAGI. The V end lost 5 bases, the J end lost 3 bases, and 14 bases lay between the germline ends. CDR3 length equals 14 residues. For the CDR3, the DNA is TGTGCCAGCAGTATGGGACACCTGGACTACGAGCAGTACTTC. Translation: CASSMGHLDYEQYF.

This clone appeared a few times. The rearrangement links TRBV18 to TRBJ1-1, with D uncertain. Trimming shortened V by 6 bases and J by 7 bases, and 15 bases separated the two germline ends. This CDR3 spans 13 amino acids. Germline V gene sequence: CDR1 KGHSH, CDR2 LQKENI. The CDR3 loop is CASSKDSPSEAFF. DNA for the CDR3: TGTGCCAGCTCTAAGGACTCGCCCAGTGAAGCTTTCTTT.

This clone was seen more than once but under ten times. The chain recombines TRBV25-1 with TRBJ1-2, with D possibly matching TRBD1 (6 bases). The length of the CDR3 is 13 residues. Trimming removed 2 bases from V and 4 bases from J, with 8 bases in between. Germline assignment: CDR1 MGHDK and CDR2 SYGVNS. For the CDR3, the DNA is TGTGCCAGCAGTGAACAGGGGCTCTATGGCTACACCTTC. This translates into CASSEQGLYGYTF.

This chain links TRBV9 with TRBJ2-1; D is perhaps TRBD2 (6 bases). CDR1 is SGDLS and CDR2 is YYNGEE in the germline V gene. There are 12 residues in the CDR3. The V end lost 4 bases, the J end lost 8 bases, and 10 bases lay between the germline ends. CDR3 in DNA: TGTGCCAGCAGCCTCTCGGGGGATGAGCAGTTCTTC. Its translation: CASSLSGDEQFF. Variable domain in full (rest from reference TRBV9 and TRBJ2-1): DSGVTQTPKHLITATGQRVTLRCSPRSGDLSVYWYQQSLDQGLQFLIQYYNGEERAKGNILERFSAQQFPDLHSELNLSSLELGDSALYFCASSLSGDEQFFGPGTRLTVL.